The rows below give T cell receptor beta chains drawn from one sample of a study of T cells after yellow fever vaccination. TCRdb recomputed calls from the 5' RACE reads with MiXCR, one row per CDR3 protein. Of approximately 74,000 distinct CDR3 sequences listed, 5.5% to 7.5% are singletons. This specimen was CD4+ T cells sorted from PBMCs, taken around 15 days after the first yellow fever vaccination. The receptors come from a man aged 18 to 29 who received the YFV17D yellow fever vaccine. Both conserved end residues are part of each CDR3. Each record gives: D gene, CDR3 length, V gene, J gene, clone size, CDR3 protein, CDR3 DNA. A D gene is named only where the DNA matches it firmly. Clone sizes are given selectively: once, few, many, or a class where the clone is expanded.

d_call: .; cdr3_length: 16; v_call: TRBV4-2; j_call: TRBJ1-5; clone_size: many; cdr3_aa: CASSQEYSMGNQPQHF; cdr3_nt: TGTGCCAGCAGCCAAGAATACAGCATGGGCAATCAGCCCCAGCATTTT
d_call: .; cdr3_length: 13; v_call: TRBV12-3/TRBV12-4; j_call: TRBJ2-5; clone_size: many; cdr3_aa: CASSFGAAETQYF; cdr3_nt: TGTGCCAGCAGTTTCGGGGCAGCGGAGACCCAGTACTTC
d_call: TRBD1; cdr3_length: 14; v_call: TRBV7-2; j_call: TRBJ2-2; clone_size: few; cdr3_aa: CASSAGQGAGELFF; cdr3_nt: TGTGCCAGCAGCGCCGGACAGGGGGCCGGGGAGCTGTTTTTT
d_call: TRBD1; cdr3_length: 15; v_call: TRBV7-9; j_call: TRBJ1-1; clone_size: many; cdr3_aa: CASSLLGTGDSEAFF; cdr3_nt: TGTGCCAGCAGCCTCCTAGGGACAGGGGATAGTGAAGCTTTCTTT
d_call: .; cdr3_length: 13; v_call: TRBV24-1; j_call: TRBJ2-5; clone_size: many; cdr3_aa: CATSDSQQETQYF; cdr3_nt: TGTGCCACCAGTGATTCACAACAAGAGACCCAGTACTTC
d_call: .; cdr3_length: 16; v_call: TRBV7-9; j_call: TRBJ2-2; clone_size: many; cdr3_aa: CASRAPRRGDTGELFF; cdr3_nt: TGTGCCAGCAGGGCTCCGAGGAGAGGGGACACCGGGGAGCTGTTTTTT
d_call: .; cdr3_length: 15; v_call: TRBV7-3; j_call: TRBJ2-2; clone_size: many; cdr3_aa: CASRSAVTGTGELFF; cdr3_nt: TGTGCCAGCAGATCCGCAGTTACCGGCACCGGGGAGCTGTTTTTT
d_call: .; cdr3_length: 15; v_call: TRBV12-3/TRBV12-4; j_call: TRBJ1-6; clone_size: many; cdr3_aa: CASSLGWGGDSPLHF; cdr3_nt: TGTGCCAGCAGTTTGGGGTGGGGGGGCGATTCACCCCTCCACTTT
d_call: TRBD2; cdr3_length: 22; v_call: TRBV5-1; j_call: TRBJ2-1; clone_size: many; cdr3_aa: CASSHFFPRLAGGPSVDYEQFF; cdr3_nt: TGCGCCAGCAGCCATTTCTTTCCGAGACTAGCGGGGGGGCCTTCAGTAGATTATGAGCAGTTCTTC
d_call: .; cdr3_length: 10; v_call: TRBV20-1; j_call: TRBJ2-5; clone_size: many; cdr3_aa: CSARDSTQYF; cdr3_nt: TGCAGTGCTAGGGACTCAACCCAGTACTTC
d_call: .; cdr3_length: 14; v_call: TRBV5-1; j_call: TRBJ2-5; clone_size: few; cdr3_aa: CASSRDGFQETQYF; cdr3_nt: TGCGCCAGCAGCAGGGACGGGTTCCAAGAGACCCAGTACTTC
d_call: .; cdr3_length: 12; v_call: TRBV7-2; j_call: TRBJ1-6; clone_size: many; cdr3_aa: CASSLATGPLHF; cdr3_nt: TGTGCCAGCAGCTTGGCCACAGGGCCCCTCCACTTT
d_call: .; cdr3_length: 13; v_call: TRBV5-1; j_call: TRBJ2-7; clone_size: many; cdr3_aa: CASSLGSSYEQYF; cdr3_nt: TGCGCCAGCAGCTTGGGCAGCTCCTACGAGCAGTACTTC
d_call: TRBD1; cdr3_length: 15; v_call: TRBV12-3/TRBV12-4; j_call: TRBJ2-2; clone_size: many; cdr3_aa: CASSPDRGRTGELFF; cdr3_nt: TGTGCCAGCAGCCCCGACAGGGGGCGAACCGGGGAGCTGTTTTTT
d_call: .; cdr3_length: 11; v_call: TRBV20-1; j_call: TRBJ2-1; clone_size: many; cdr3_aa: CSAAGHNEQFF; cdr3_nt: TGCAGTGCTGCGGGGCACAATGAGCAGTTCTTC
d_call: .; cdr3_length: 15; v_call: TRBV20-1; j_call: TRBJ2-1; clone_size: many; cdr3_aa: CSARRRQGGSNEQFF; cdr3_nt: TGCAGTGCTCGCCGCCGGCAGGGGGGGTCCAATGAGCAGTTCTTC
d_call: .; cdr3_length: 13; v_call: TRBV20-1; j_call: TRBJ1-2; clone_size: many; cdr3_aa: CSAWVQGGYGYTF; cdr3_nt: TGCAGTGCGTGGGTACAGGGCGGCTATGGCTACACCTTC
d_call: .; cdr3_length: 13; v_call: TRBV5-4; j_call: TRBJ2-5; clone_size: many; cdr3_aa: CASSLRREETQYF; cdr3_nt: TGTGCCAGCAGCTTGAGAAGGGAAGAGACCCAGTACTTC
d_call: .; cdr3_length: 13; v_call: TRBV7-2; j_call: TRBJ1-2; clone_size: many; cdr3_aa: CASRNRVGDGYTF; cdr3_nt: TGTGCCAGCAGAAACAGGGTTGGGGATGGCTACACCTTC
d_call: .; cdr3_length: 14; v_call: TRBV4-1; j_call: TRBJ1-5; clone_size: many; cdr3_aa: CASSERWGNQPQHF; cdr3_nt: TGCGCCAGCAGCGAACGATGGGGGAATCAGCCCCAGCATTTT
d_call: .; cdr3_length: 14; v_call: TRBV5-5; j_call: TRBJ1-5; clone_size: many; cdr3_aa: CASSLEGGHQPQHF; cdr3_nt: TGTGCCAGCAGCTTGGAAGGGGGGCACCAGCCCCAGCATTTT
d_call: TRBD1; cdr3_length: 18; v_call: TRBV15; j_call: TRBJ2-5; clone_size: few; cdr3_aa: CATSSDLRTGGIQETQYF; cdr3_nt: TGTGCCACCAGCAGCGACTTGAGGACAGGGGGCATCCAAGAGACCCAGTACTTC
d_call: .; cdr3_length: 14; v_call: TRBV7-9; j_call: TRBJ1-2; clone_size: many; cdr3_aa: CASSASVGSYGYTF; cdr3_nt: TGTGCCAGCAGCGCCAGCGTGGGGTCCTATGGCTACACCTTC
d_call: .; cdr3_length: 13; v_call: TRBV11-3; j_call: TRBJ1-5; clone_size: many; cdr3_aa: CASSSGQNQPQHF; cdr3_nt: TGTGCCAGCAGCTCCGGACAGAATCAGCCCCAGCATTTT
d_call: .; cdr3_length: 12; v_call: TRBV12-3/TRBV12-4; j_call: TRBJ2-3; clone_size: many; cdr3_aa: CASSYSTDTQYF; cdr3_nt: TGTGCCAGCAGTTACAGCACAGATACGCAGTATTTT
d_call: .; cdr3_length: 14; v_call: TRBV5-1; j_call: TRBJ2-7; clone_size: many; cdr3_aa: CASSLVWQGGEQYF; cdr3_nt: TGCGCCAGCAGCTTGGTTTGGCAGGGGGGTGAGCAGTACTTC
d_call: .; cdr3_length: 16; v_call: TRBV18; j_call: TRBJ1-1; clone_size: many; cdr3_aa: CASSPLRPSTGTEAFF; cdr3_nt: TGTGCCAGCTCACCATTAAGACCCTCGACGGGCACTGAAGCTTTCTTT
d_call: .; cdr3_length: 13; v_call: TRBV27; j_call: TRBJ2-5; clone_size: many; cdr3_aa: CASKVGSQETQYF; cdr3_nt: TGTGCCAGCAAGGTCGGATCTCAAGAGACCCAGTACTTC
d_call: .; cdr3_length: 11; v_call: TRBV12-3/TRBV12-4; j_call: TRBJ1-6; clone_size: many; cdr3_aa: CASSLAAPLHF; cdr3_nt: TGTGCCAGCAGTTTAGCGGCACCCCTCCACTTT
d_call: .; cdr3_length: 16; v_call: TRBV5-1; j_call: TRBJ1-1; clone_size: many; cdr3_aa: CASSEGGNGGVTEAFF; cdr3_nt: TGCGCCAGCAGTGAGGGGGGAAACGGTGGGGTCACTGAAGCTTTCTTT
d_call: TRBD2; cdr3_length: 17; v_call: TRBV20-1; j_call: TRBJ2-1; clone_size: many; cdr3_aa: CSARDPTLAGGTREQFF; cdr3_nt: TGCAGTGCTAGAGACCCAACACTAGCGGGGGGGACACGTGAGCAGTTCTTC
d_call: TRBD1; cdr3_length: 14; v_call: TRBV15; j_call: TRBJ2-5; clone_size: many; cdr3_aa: CATSRDRGQETQYF; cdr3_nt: TGTGCCACCAGCAGAGACAGGGGGCAAGAGACCCAGTACTTC
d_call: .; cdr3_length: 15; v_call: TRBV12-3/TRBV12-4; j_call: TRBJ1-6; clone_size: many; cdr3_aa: CASTPFGESNSPLHF; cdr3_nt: TGTGCCAGCACCCCATTCGGGGAGTCGAATTCACCCCTCCACTTT
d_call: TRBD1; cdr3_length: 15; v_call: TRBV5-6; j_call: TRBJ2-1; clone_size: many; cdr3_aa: CASSDTGGWSNEQFF; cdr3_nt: TGTGCCAGCAGCGATACAGGGGGCTGGAGCAATGAGCAGTTCTTC
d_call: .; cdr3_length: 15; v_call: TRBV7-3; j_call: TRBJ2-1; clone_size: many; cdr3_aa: CASSLGMNRANEQFF; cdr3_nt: TGTGCCAGCAGCTTGGGGATGAACAGGGCTAATGAGCAGTTCTTC
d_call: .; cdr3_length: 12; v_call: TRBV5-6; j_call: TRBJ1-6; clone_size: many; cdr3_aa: CASSWSNSPLHF; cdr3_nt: TGTGCCAGCAGCTGGAGTAATTCACCCCTCCACTTT
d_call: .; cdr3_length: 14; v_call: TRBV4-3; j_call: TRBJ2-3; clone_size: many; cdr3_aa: CASSPSGDTDTQYF; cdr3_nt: TGCGCCAGCAGCCCGAGCGGTGACACAGATACGCAGTATTTT
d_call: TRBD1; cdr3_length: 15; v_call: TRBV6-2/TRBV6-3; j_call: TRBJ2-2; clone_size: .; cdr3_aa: CASSRDRMITGELFF; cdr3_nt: TGTGCCAGCAGTCGGGACAGGATGATCACCGGGGAGCTGTTTTTT
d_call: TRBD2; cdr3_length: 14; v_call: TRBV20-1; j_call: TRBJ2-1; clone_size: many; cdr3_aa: CSALSGGAGREQFF; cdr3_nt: TGCAGTGCTCTCAGCGGGGGGGCGGGTAGAGAGCAGTTCTTC
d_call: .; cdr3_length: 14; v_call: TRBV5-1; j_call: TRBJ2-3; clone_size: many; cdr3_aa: CASSPLQGEDTQYF; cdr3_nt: TGCGCCAGCAGCCCCTTACAGGGAGAAGATACGCAGTATTTT
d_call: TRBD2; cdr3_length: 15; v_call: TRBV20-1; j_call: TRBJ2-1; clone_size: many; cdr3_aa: CSARWTSGGMYEQFF; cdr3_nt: TGCAGTGCTAGGTGGACTAGCGGGGGGATGTATGAGCAGTTCTTC
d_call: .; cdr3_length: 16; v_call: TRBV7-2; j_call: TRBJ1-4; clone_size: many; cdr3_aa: CASSLGRGGFREKLFF; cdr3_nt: TGTGCCAGCAGCTTAGGACGGGGTGGATTCCGCGAAAAACTGTTTTTT
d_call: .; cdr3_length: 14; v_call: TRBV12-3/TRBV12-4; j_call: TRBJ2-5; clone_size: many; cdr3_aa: CASSLGSGTETQYF; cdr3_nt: TGTGCCAGCAGTTTGGGAAGTGGGACAGAGACCCAGTACTTC
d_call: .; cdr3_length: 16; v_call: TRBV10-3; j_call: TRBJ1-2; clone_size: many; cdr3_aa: CAIGSAVDQANYGYTF; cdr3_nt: TGTGCCATCGGTTCGGCAGTGGACCAAGCTAACTATGGCTACACCTTC
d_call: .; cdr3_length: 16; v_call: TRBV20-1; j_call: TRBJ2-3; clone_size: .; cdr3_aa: CRASTAGDLYTDTQYF; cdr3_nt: TGCCGTGCTAGTACGGCTGGGGACTTGTACACAGATACGCAGTATTTT
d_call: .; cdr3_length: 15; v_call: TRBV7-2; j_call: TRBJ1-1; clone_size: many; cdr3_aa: CASSLGPHYGSEAFF; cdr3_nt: TGTGCCAGCAGCTTAGGCCCCCATTATGGGTCTGAAGCTTTCTTT
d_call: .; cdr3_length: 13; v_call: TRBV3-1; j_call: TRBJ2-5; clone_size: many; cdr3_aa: CASSQGVGETQYF; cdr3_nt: TGTGCCAGCAGCCAAGGGGTTGGAGAGACCCAGTACTTC
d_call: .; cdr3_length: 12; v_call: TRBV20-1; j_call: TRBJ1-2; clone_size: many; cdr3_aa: CSAREDRYGYTF; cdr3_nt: TGCAGTGCTAGAGAAGACAGATATGGCTACACCTTC
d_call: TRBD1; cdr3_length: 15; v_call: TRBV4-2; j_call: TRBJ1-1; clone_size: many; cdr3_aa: CASSQEGQMNTEAFF; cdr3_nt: TGTGCCAGCAGCCAAGAGGGACAGATGAACACTGAAGCTTTCTTT
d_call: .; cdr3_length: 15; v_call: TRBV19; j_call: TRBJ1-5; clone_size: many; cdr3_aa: CASSIDQNREQPQHF; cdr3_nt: TGTGCCAGTAGTATAGATCAAAACAGGGAGCAGCCCCAGCATTTT
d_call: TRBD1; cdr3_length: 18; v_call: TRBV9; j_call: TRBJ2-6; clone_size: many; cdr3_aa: CASSVGGTGFSGANVLTF; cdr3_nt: TGTGCCAGCAGCGTAGGCGGGACAGGGTTCTCTGGGGCCAACGTCCTGACTTTC